This T cell receptor (beta chain) was sequenced for a study of shared clonotypes between healthy human individuals. Findings of the study overall: Against clonotypes common to all four donors, non-shared ones had lower generation probabilities. Larger richness was generally estimated for naive than memory subsets. Naive CD4 clonotype sharing across a handful of donors was 4.5% to 6%.

In the naive CD8 group, cells lacked CD45RO and were positively selected for CCR7, so terminally differentiated effector memory CD45RA+ cells were left out. In the sorted-subset replicate PCRs, approximately 200 ng DNA, around 32,000 T cell genomes, was used. TCRdb's table, derived via immunoSEQ multiplex PCR, lists solely in-frame clones and lacks some. The profile shows some 2.1 million clones, 85% to 95% of them singletons. As to this clone: What it binds is unknown. Since no conserved phenylalanine or tryptophan closes the CDR3, a read error is the likely cause.

Germline CDR1 and CDR2: MGHRA and YSYEKL. V was shortened by 1 base and J by 3 bases, with 12 bases between the two germline ends. The CDR3 length is 15 residues. This chain connects TRBV4-1 to TRBJ1-1; D unclear. Sequenced input: naive CD8+ T cells sorted from blood. The origin of this receptor is a man aged 18 to 30 in good health. The CDR3 region has the DNA TGCGCCAGCAGCCAAGTAAGGATAAAGGACACTGAAGCTTTCCTT. Protein product: CASSQVRIKDTEAFL.